This T cell receptor beta chain was sequenced for a study of neurological immune-mediated disorders. Study-level results: The greatest TCR clonal expansion occurred in HTLV-1-associated myelopathy and the least in multiple sclerosis, which fell below healthy controls. There were no CDR3 amino acid sequences shared by expanded clones across subjects, a result suggesting private repertoires in all groups.

This CDR3 is built from 12 residues. Trimming stripped 4 bases from V and 7 bases from J, with 10 bases between. With 10-nucleotide random UMIs, 5'RACE was used to make the cDNA. MiXCR, run by TCRdb on the 5' RACE reads, gives a single entry per CDR3 protein. This table has 75,000 to 85,000 distinct CDR3 sequences, 17% appearing once. This clonotype was picked up many times. Its specificity is not known. The study used blood bank volunteers in Maryland, USA, as healthy controls. This chain connects TRBV12-3 or TRBV12-4 to TRBJ1-2, with D unresolved. This receptor was taken from a woman between 40 and 55 years old in good health. The specimen was PBMCs. CDR3 coding DNA: TGTGCCAGCAGTTCGCTACGGGGTGGCTACACCTTC. It codes for CASSSLRGGYTF.